Here is one T cell receptor (beta chain) with its context. A read error may account for a junction end that differs from germline. Looked up from germline, CDR1 is MNHEY and CDR2 is SVGAGI. The length of the CDR3 is 13 residues. TCRdb called the PCR reads again in MiXCR, with one record for every CDR3 protein. Here the sample spans 600,000 to 650,000 distinct CDR3 sequences, less than 20% being singletons. This entry belongs to a study of molecular identifiers for immune sequencing clone quantification. The chain employs TRBV6-5 and TRBJ2-7; D may be TRBD2 (5 bases). The source is a human donor in good health. Some libraries in this study had Jurkat cell RNA spiked in. The sequencing sample was made of naive CD8+ T cells from blood, with Jurkat cell RNA spiked in. Subset defined: FACS-sorted CD8+CD4-CCR7+CD45RA+ naive T cells. Here the CDR3 DNA reads TGTGCCAGCAGTTCCGGGGTGGCCTACGAGCAGTGCTTC. Encoded protein: CASSSGVAYEQCF.